These 7 T cell receptor beta chains were sequenced from one sample in a study of CD8 T cell repertoires and HIV-1 epitope variants. The protocol was immunoSEQ multiplex PCR, while the TCRdb copy is restricted to in-frame clones and leaves out a portion. The sample carries thousands of clones, less than 70% recorded once. Antigens of these TCRs are unknown. The sample taken for sequencing was cultured CD8+ T cells derived from PBMCs. The receptors shown here come from a male donor with HIV.

As for this clone: The junction shows a germline mismatch at one end, possibly a read error. V and J are TRBV5-6 and TRBJ2-7, with 8 nucleotides matching TRBD2. This CDR3 has 14 residues. Looked up from germline, CDR1 is SGHDT and CDR2 is YYEEEE. This CDR3 reads CASSAGLGSSEQYF. CDR3 sequence (DNA): TGTGCCAGCAGCGCGGGACTAGGTTCCTCCGAGCAGTACTTC.

This clone was seen only a few times. J is TRBJ2-7 and V is TRBV9, with D possibly matching TRBD2 (5 bases). The CDR3 extends over 12 amino acids. Deletions cut 4 bases from V and 6 bases from J, with 11 bases between. The V gene's germline CDR1 is SGDLS and CDR2 YYNGEE. The CDR3 DNA reads as TGTGCCAGCAGCCCAGGACTCAGCGAGCAGTACTTC. Translating gives CASSPGLSEQYF.

The gene calls are TRBV9 and TRBJ2-7, with D perhaps TRBD2 (6 bases). Germline CDR1 reads SGDLS; CDR2 reads YYNGEE. The CDR3 loop spans 18 amino acids. Trimming left V 0 bases short and J 2 bases short, with 21 bases between. In DNA form, the CDR3 reads TGTGCCAGCAGCGTAGATGCGTTGGGACTGATGGTCCCCTACGAGCAGTACTTC. Residues: CASSVDALGLMVPYEQYF.

This chain joins TRBV27 and TRBJ1-1; 7 positions agree with TRBD1. The CDR3 consists of 13 residues. Germline CDR1 MNHEY, CDR2 SMNVEV (reference sequence). The junction had 3 bases not matched to a gene; V was cut back by 5 bases and J by 3 bases. The CDR3, as DNA: TGTGCCAGCAGTGCGACAGGGCACACTGAAGCTTTCTTT. Translation gives CASSATGHTEAFF.

The gene calls are TRBV9 and TRBJ1-1, with 8 bases matching TRBD1. The junction had 8 bases not matched to a gene; V was cut back by 3 bases and J by 4 bases. Germline V gene sequence: CDR1 SGDLS, CDR2 YYNGEE. The CDR3 length is 15 residues. The CDR3 DNA sequence: TGTGCCAGCAGCGATCAGGGGGCGGCTGGCACTGAAGCTTTCTTT. Amino acids: CASSDQGAAGTEAFF.

This clone was picked up one time. The rearrangement joins TRBV5-5 to TRBJ2-7; D might be TRBD1 or TRBD2, each matching 5 bases. The germline gives CDR1 SGHKS, CDR2 YYEKEE (reference sequence). The CDR3 sequence is 14 residues long. Trimming removed 4 bases from V and 5 bases from J, with 16 bases in between. CDR3 region: CASSPTGGRDEQYF. The CDR3, as DNA: TGTGCCAGCAGCCCTACAGGCGGGCGGGACGAGCAGTACTTC.

The J gene is TRBJ1-3, the V gene TRBV5-1; D uncertain. CDR1 is SGHRS, CDR2 YFSETQ, per germline. This CDR3 is 11 amino acids long. V shed 9 bases and J shed 0 bases, with 4 bases lying between them. This CDR3 reads CAIISGNTIYF. CDR3 bases: TGCGCCATCATCTCTGGAAACACCATATATTTT.